The 11 T cell receptor beta chains below were found in one sample sequenced in a study of cytomegalovirus exposure and HLA in healthy donors. The PCR had 60 Vbeta and 13 Jbeta primers. TCRdb's copy holds only in-frame clones and misses some; the assay was immunoSEQ multiplex PCR. The table has 150,000 to 200,000 clones, roughly 80% seen once. The sample comprised PBMCs. The receptor set was obtained from a male donor in good health and CMV-seronegative.

This clone occurred once. This rearrangement joins TRBV6-1 to TRBJ1-4; D is possibly TRBD1 (5 bases). Looked up from germline, CDR1 is MNHNS and CDR2 is SASEGT. The V gene lost 7 bases and the J gene lost 2 bases, with 11 bases spanning the gap. CDR3 length equals 14 residues. The CDR3 region is CASTPGYTNEKLFF. For the CDR3, the DNA is TGTGCCAGCACCCCAGGGTACACTAATGAAAAACTGTTTTTT.

This chain joins TRBV5-1 and TRBJ2-2; tentative D call: TRBD1 (6 bases). In germline, CDR1 is SGHRS, CDR2 YFSETQ. V lost 4 bases and J 6 bases, leaving 13 bases between the germline ends. CDR3 length: 14 residues. This chain's CDR3 is CASSLLNRAGELFF. CDR3 nucleotides: TGCGCCAGCAGCCTATTAAACAGGGCCGGGGAGCTGTTTTTT.

The V gene is TRBV10-3, the J gene TRBJ2-6; 7 nucleotides align to TRBD1. V shed 11 bases and J 0 bases; nucleotides not matched to a gene: 13. Per the germline V gene, CDR1 is ENHRY and CDR2 is SYGVKD. There are 17 residues in the CDR3. CDR3 in DNA: TGTGCCTCTTCCCATGGACAGGTTAACTCTGGGGCCAACGTCCTGACTTTC. Protein sequence: CASSHGQVNSGANVLTF.

In this sample, this clone turned up a few times. J is TRBJ1-2 and V is TRBV6-1; 12 bases are shared with TRBD1. Trimming at V came to 4 bases and at J to 2 bases, leaving 5 bases not matched to a gene. CDR3 size: 16 residues. Per germline, CDR1 MNHNS and CDR2 SASEGT. The CDR3 nucleotides read TGTGCCAGCAGTGGCACCGGGACAGGGGGCAACTATGGCTACACCTTC. This encodes CASSGTGTGGNYGYTF.

This clone has just one count. The chain employs TRBV6-1 and TRBJ2-1, with 7 bases identical to TRBD2. There are 15 residues in the CDR3. Germline trimming cut 6 bases from V and 7 bases from J; bases unmatched to any gene: 12. From germline, CDR1 is MNHNS and CDR2 SASEGT. CDR3 DNA: TGTGCCAGCAGGGCTAGCGGCTCGCTTCGGAATGAGCAGTTCTTC. Protein product: CASRASGSLRNEQFF.

The chain combines TRBV25-1 with TRBJ2-3, with D perhaps TRBD2 (6 bases). This CDR3 contains 13 residues. The germline V gene encodes CDR1 MGHDK and CDR2 SYGVNS. V was cut by 8 bases and J by 5 bases, with 14 bases left in between. CDR3 DNA: TGTGCCAGCCGCCGGGAGACACAAGATACGCAGTATTTT. This gives the protein CASRRETQDTQYF.

This clone was detected a few times. The CDR3 sequence: CASSVDKNYGYTF. CDR3 nucleotide sequence: TGTGCCAGCTCAGTAGACAAGAACTATGGCTACACCTTC. This sequence joins TRBV18 and TRBJ1-2; D remains ambiguous. V was trimmed by 5 bases and J by 2 bases, leaving 9 bases between them. The CDR3 is 13 amino acids. Per germline, CDR1 KGHSH and CDR2 LQKENI.

The chain carries TRBV4-1 and TRBJ2-5, with TRBD2 matching over 13 bases. The germline V gene has CDR1 MGHRA and CDR2 YSYEKL. V was pared by 6 bases and J by 5 bases, with 12 bases of the junction left unmatched. This CDR3 is built from 17 residues. DNA for the CDR3: TGCGCCAGCAGTCAAACGACTAGCGGGGGGTTGGGGGAGACCCAGTACTTC. Protein product: CASSQTTSGGLGETQYF.

Written as DNA, the CDR3 is TGCAGCGTTGAAGGACTCTTGAACACTGAAGCTTTCTTT. Protein sequence: CSVEGLLNTEAFF. The chain recombines TRBV29-1 with TRBJ1-1; D uncertain. The CDR3 spans 13 residues. Germline V gene data show CDR1 as SQVTM and CDR2 as ANQGSEA. The V gene lost 1 base and the J gene lost 0 bases, with 6 bases spanning the gap.

The chain couples TRBV6-6 to TRBJ1-5; TRBD1 is a possible D gene (5 bases). There are 14 residues in the CDR3. Trimming stripped 0 bases from V and 9 bases from J, with 12 bases between. Looked up from germline, CDR1 is MNHNY and CDR2 is SVGAGI (reference sequence). This chain's CDR3 is CASSYSAGHPPQHF. The CDR3 coding sequence is TGTGCCAGCAGTTACTCCGCAGGGCATCCGCCCCAGCATTTT.

This chain connects TRBV6-1 to TRBJ1-2; 7 bases line up with TRBD1. There are 14 residues in the CDR3. Germline CDR1 and CDR2: MNHNS and SASEGT. J was trimmed by 7 bases and V by 6 bases; bases with no gene match: 11. The DNA for the CDR3 is TGTGCCAGCAGCAAACAGGGGTGGGAGCGTGGCTACACCTTC. Protein: CASSKQGWERGYTF.